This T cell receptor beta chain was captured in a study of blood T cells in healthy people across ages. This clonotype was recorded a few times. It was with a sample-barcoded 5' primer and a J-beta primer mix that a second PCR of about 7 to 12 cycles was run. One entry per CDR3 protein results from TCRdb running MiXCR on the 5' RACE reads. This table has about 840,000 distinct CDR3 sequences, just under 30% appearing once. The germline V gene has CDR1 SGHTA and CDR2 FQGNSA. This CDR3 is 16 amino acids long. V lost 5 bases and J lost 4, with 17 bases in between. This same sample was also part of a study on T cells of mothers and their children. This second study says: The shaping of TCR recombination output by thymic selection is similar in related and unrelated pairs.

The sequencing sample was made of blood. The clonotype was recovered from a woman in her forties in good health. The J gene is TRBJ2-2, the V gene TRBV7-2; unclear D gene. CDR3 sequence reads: CASSPSYGRGTGELFF. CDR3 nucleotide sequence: TGTGCCAGCAGCCCTTCGTACGGGCGCGGCACCGGGGAGCTGTTTTTT.